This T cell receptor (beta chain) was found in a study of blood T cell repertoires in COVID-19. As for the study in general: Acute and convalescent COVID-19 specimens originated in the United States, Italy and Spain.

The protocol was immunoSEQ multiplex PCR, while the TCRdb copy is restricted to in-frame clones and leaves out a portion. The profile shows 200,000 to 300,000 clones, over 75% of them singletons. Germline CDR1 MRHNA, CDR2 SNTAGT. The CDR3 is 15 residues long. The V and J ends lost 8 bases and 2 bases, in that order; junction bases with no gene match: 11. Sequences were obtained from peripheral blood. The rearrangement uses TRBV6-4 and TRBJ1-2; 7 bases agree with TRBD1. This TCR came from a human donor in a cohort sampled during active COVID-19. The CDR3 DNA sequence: TGTGCCAGCTGTGGCGGAGGGACAGAGAACTATGGCTACACCTTC. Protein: CASCGGGTENYGYTF.